The table lists the clone carrying this T cell receptor beta chain with a few counts. Sequencing was performed with immunoSEQ multiplex PCR; in TCRdb, only in-frame clones are kept and a portion is missing. The sample carries 40,000 to 65,000 clones, roughly 80% recorded once. The CDR3 length is 14 residues. CDR1 and CDR2 from the germline V gene are KGHSH and LQKENI. V was pared by 3 bases and J by 2 bases, with 8 bases between. This specimen comes from a study of T cell clones after liver transplantation. In the study overall: Three of the eight recipients were HCV-positive; the rest had non-autoimmune, non-viral transplant indications.

Source: CD4+ T cells from blood, taken before liver transplant. The gene calls are TRBV18 and TRBJ1-5; D call uncertain. The TCR was taken from a human donor who received a liver transplant. The CDR3 sequence is CASSPQTGNQPQHF. The CDR3 nucleotides read TGTGCCAGCTCACCCCAAACAGGCAATCAGCCCCAGCATTTT.